The 14 T cell receptor beta chains below all came from one sample that was sequenced in a study of blood T cell repertoires in COVID-19. The repertoire was sequenced with immunoSEQ multiplex PCR; TCRdb's copy has only in-frame clones and lacks some. The table has roughly 110,000 clones, 90% seen once. The sequencing sample was made of peripheral blood. These receptor sequences come from a woman between 45 and 65 years old with acute or convalescent COVID-19.

The chain couples TRBV24-1 to TRBJ2-1, with no clear D. The CDR3 is 13 amino acids. In germline, CDR1 is KGHDR, CDR2 SFDVKD. V dropped 7 bases and J dropped 4 bases, with 10 bases sitting between them. The CDR3 is CATSAQSYNEQFF. The CDR3 nucleotides read TGTGCCACCAGCGCCCAGTCTTACAATGAGCAGTTCTTC.

V usage is TRBV15 and J usage is TRBJ2-3; TRBD2 matches at 7 bases. The V and J ends lost 0 bases and 4 bases, in that order; junction bases with no gene match: 4. Germline CDR1 LNHNV, CDR2 YYDKDF (reference sequence). The CDR3 spans 15 residues. CDR3 in amino acids: CATSRDRGVADTQYF. For the CDR3, the DNA is TGTGCCACCAGCAGAGATCGGGGGGTGGCAGATACGCAGTATTTT.

This clone appeared once. This rearrangement joins TRBV29-1 to TRBJ2-5; D remains unclear. Trimming cost V 0 bases and J 14 bases, with 22 bases left between them. The length of the CDR3 is 14 residues. The germline gives CDR1 SQVTM, CDR2 ANQGSEA. The CDR3 region is CSVEDEETLRILYF. The CDR3 DNA follows: TGCAGCGTTGAAGATGAGGAGACCCTTAGGATCCTTTACTTC.

This clone was detected only a few times. The rearrangement uses TRBV13 and TRBJ1-3; D gene ambiguous. V dropped 1 base and J dropped 7 bases, with 17 bases sitting between them. This CDR3 spans 16 amino acids. From germline, CDR1 is PRHDT and CDR2 FYEKMQ (reference sequence). In DNA form, the CDR3 reads TGTGCCAGCAGCTTAGATCGACCGTCGGGGTGGAACACCATATATTTT. It translates to CASSLDRPSGWNTIYF.

Worth noting for this clone: One end of the junction fails to match germline, which may point to a read error. The CDR3 protein is CASSLGSGDQPQHF. The CDR3 DNA reads as TGTGCCAGCAGTTTAGGATCAGGGGATCAGCCCCAGCATTTT. The V call is TRBV13, the J call TRBJ1-5; maybe TRBD1 (6 bases). This CDR3 contains 14 residues. CDR1 PRHDT and CDR2 FYEKMQ come from the germline V gene (reference sequence).

The chain links TRBV6-7 to TRBJ2-1; possible D gene TRBD2, 6 bases. TRBV6-7 is reported as an ORF; its role is uncertain. The V end was cut by 8 bases, the J end by 1 base, with 9 bases between. The CDR3 has 13 amino acids. The CDR3 loop is CASEEGSYNEQFF. The CDR3 DNA sequence: TGTGCCAGCGAGGAGGGGTCCTACAATGAGCAGTTCTTC.

The chain is built from TRBV5-4 and TRBJ2-5; 7 nucleotides align to TRBD1. From germline, CDR1 is SGHNT and CDR2 YYREEE (reference sequence). V shed 4 bases, J shed 3 bases, and the junction held 3 bases outside the gene matches. The CDR3 loop spans 13 amino acids. The CDR3 coding sequence is TGTGCCAGCAGCGCCGACAGGGAAGAGACCCAGTACTTC. Translated: CASSADREETQYF.

The genes are TRBV24-1 and TRBJ2-7; unclear D gene. This CDR3 has 12 residues. Trimming shortened V by 2 bases and J by 4 bases, and 5 bases separated the two germline ends. Germline lookup yields CDR1 KGHDR and CDR2 SFDVKD. CDR3 sequence reads: CATSDSNYEQYF. The CDR3, as DNA: TGTGCCACCAGTGATTCCAATTACGAGCAGTACTTC.

The chain is built from TRBV28 and TRBJ1-4; no definite D call. CDR3 length equals 15 residues. V lost 8 bases and J lost 0, with 13 bases in between. Germline loops: CDR1 MDHEN, CDR2 SYDVKM. CDR3 bases: TGTGCCAGCCTTCGGGGTGGGGCAACTAATGAAAAACTGTTTTTT. Encoded protein: CASLRGGATNEKLFF.

DNA for the CDR3: TGTGCCAGCTCACCAAAATCAGGGAACACTGAAGCTTTCTTT. Translating it yields CASSPKSGNTEAFF. V is TRBV18 and J is TRBJ1-1; D not certain. From germline, CDR1 is KGHSH and CDR2 LQKENI. V lost 2 bases and J lost 1, with 8 bases in between. The CDR3 extends over 14 amino acids.

The chain recombines TRBV6-6 with TRBJ1-5; 9 positions match TRBD1. CDR3 length: 17 residues. Germline V gene lookup returns CDR1 MNHNY and CDR2 SVGAGI (reference sequence). J was trimmed by 5 bases and V by 8 bases; bases with no gene match: 16. CDR3 region: CASGRTGNRDRDQPQHF. The CDR3 nucleotides read TGTGCCAGCGGTCGAACAGGTAACCGGGACAGGGATCAGCCCCAGCATTTT.

The chain is built from TRBV5-4 and TRBJ2-7; tentative D call: TRBD2 (7 bases). V dropped 4 bases and J dropped 7 bases, with 18 bases sitting between them. The V gene's germline CDR1 is SGHNT and CDR2 YYREEE (reference sequence). This CDR3 has 14 residues. The CDR3 DNA reads as TGTGCCAGCAGCATTATAGGGGGGGCTGGTGAGCAGTACTTC. This encodes CASSIIGGAGEQYF.

The chain carries TRBV6-5 and TRBJ2-3, with 9 bases identical to TRBD2. Germline loops: CDR1 MNHEY, CDR2 SVGAGI. The V gene end was trimmed by 2 bases and the J gene end by 8 bases; junction bases not matched to a gene: 5. This CDR3 region has 14 residues. The CDR3 DNA reads as TGTGCCAGCAGTTACATTAGCGGGAGTGGTACGCAGTATTTT. Amino acids: CASSYISGSGTQYF.

A few counts support this clone. The V and J genes are TRBV12-2 and TRBJ1-2; TRBD1, as called in the table, went unchecked against the DNA. TRBV12-2 is tagged as a pseudogene. The CDR3 sequence is 15 residues long. The CDR3 DNA reads TGTGCAAGTCGCTTAGGAGGGGGCATAGGGGATGGCTACACCTTC. It codes for CASRLGGGIGDGYTF.